A single sample gave rise to the 8 T cell receptor beta chains below, sequenced in a study of blood T cell repertoires in COVID-19. TCRdb's table, derived via immunoSEQ multiplex PCR, lists solely in-frame clones and lacks some. The sample carries about 190,000 clones, 85% to 90% recorded once. The sample was peripheral blood. These receptors originate from a woman between 65 and 79 years old with COVID-19, enrolled during active disease.

The chain has TRBV19 and TRBJ1-2, with D maybe TRBD1 (5 bases). V lost 0 bases to trimming and J lost 4 bases, with 12 bases between them. The CDR3 runs to 15 residues. Germline V gene lookup returns CDR1 LNHDA and CDR2 SQIVND (reference sequence). This CDR3 is CASSIDQEGPYGYTF. The DNA of the CDR3 is TGTGCCAGTAGTATAGATCAGGAGGGGCCCTATGGCTACACCTTC.

V gene TRBV30 combines with J gene TRBJ1-2, with no clear D. The CDR3 runs 12 residues. With 2 bases removed from V and 4 bases from J, the gap between germline ends came to 8 bases. Germline loops: CDR1 GTSNPN, CDR2 SVGIG (reference sequence). For the CDR3, the DNA is TGTGCCTGGAGTTCAGGACTCTATGGCTACACCTTC. Its translation is CAWSSGLYGYTF. Full variable domain (remainder filled in from reference TRBV30 and TRBJ1-2): SQTIHQWPATLVQPVGSPLSLECTVEGTSNPNLYWYRQAAGRGLQLLFYSVGIGQISSEVPQNLSASRPQDRQFILSSKKLLLSDSGFYLCAWSSGLYGYTFGSGTRLTVV.

The gene calls are TRBV5-4 and TRBJ2-7; 10 nucleotides align to TRBD2. The CDR3 spans 15 residues. The V gene end was trimmed by 3 bases and the J gene end by 0 bases; junction bases not matched to a gene: 3. Germline CDR1 and CDR2: SGHNT and YYREEE (reference sequence). DNA of the CDR3: TGTGCCAGCAGCTGGGTAGCGGGAGGCTCCTACGAGCAGTACTTC. It translates to CASSWVAGGSYEQYF.

The rearrangement uses TRBV28 and TRBJ1-5, with 9 bases aligning to TRBD1. The germline V gene encodes CDR1 MDHEN and CDR2 SYDVKM. This CDR3 has 20 residues. Trimming took 3 bases from V and 0 from J; bases not matched to a gene: 15. The CDR3 DNA sequence: TGTGCCAGCAGTTTGTGGACAGGGGATAGGGAGTACTATAGCAATCAGCCCCAGCATTTT. Protein: CASSLWTGDREYYSNQPQHF.

Only one count was recorded for this clone. The V and J genes are TRBV28 and TRBJ1-5; 12 positions match TRBD1. The CDR3 totals 14 residues. The V gene end was trimmed by 3 bases and the J gene end by 9 bases; junction bases not matched to a gene: 3. CDR1 is MDHEN and CDR2 is SYDVKM in the germline V gene. In DNA form, the CDR3 reads TGTGCCAGCAGTTTGGGACAGGGGGCTCCGCCCCAGCATTTT. Protein sequence: CASSLGQGAPPQHF.

V gene TRBV18 combines with J gene TRBJ1-5, with 10 bases aligning to TRBD1. This CDR3 comprises 14 residues. Unmatched junction bases numbered 5, after V lost 6 bases and J lost 6 bases. Germline V lookup: CDR1 KGHSH, CDR2 LQKENI. The CDR3 is CASSDRDRGQPQHF. As DNA, the CDR3 is TGTGCCAGCTCCGATCGGGACAGGGGTCAGCCCCAGCATTTT.

This sequence joins TRBV19 and TRBJ1-2; maybe TRBD1 (6 bases). The CDR3 spans 11 residues. Germline loops: CDR1 LNHDA, CDR2 SQIVND (reference sequence). V was shortened by 10 bases and J by 2 bases, with 8 bases between the two germline ends. For the CDR3, the DNA is TGTGCCACTCAGGGGAACTATGGCTACACCTTC. Translation gives CATQGNYGYTF.

This chain links TRBV28 with TRBJ2-3, with D maybe TRBD1 (7 bases). The V gene's germline CDR1 is MDHEN and CDR2 SYDVKM. Trimming removed 1 base from V and 1 base from J, with 12 bases in between. CDR3 length equals 16 residues. DNA for the CDR3: TGTGCCAGCAGTTTATACGGAGGGGGCCGCACAGATACGCAGTATTTT. This codes for CASSLYGGGRTDTQYF.